This T cell receptor (beta chain) was captured in a study of blood T cell repertoires in COVID-19. Study context: Acute-phase and convalescent COVID-19 samples originated in the United States, Italy and Spain. T cells, B-cell-depleted T cells, or PBMCs supplied cDNA or gDNA.

As processed by the authors: Amplification of reference gene primers was used by the study to estimate nucleated cell counts. Sequencing was performed with immunoSEQ multiplex PCR; in TCRdb, only in-frame clones are kept and a portion is missing. The V and J calls and clone size are taken from that table; D and trimming were inferred from the DNA. This sample carries 300,000 to 350,000 clones, roughly 87% of them seen once, and the ten largest clones take less than 2.5%. The source of this sequence is a man aged 18 to 29 with active or convalescent COVID-19. Material for sequencing was peripheral blood.

The chain's CDR3 is CASSLGRQGPETQYF. The CDR3 bases are TGTGCCAGCAGCTTAGGTCGACAGGGGCCGGAGACCCAGTACTTC. V gene TRBV7-9 combines with J gene TRBJ2-5; 8 nucleotides agree with TRBD1. This CDR3 is built from 15 residues. In germline, CDR1 is SEHNR, CDR2 FQNEAQ (reference sequence). The ends lost 1 base at V and 5 bases at J; junction bases unmatched: 6. Supplemented by reference TRBV7-9 and TRBJ2-5, the full variable domain reads DTGVSQNPRHKITKRGQNVTFRCDPISEHNRLYWYRQTLGQGPEFLTYFQNEAQLEKSRLLSDRFSAERPKGSFSTLEIQRTEQGDSAMYLCASSLGRQGPETQYFGPGTRLLVL.